Listed below are T cell receptor beta chains from one sample, sequenced in a study of shared clonotypes between healthy human individuals. Only in-frame clones appear in the TCRdb table, and some are missing; sequencing was by immunoSEQ multiplex PCR. The profile shows about 2.1 million clones, approximately 92% of them singletons. Sample: naive CD8+ T cells from PBMCs. The receptors shown here come from a man aged 18 to 29 in good health. Some clones in this sample may be carry-over from other donors' samples. Each CDR3 is given with its conserved first and last residue. The D gene is left open where the match is weak. Some rows have no size entry. The others give once, few or many, or a class for an expanded clone.

j_gene: TRBJ2-7
abundance: NA
d_gene: NA
v_gene: TRBV13
CDR3aa: CASSLDNEQYF
CDR3nt: TGTGCCAGCAGCTTAGATAACGAGCAGTACTTC

j_gene: TRBJ2-7
abundance: NA
d_gene: TRBD2
v_gene: TRBV27
CDR3aa: CASSLISGGNEQYF
CDR3nt: TGTGCCAGCAGTTTAATTAGCGGGGGAAACGAGCAGTACTTC

j_gene: TRBJ1-3
abundance: NA
d_gene: NA
v_gene: TRBV4-1
CDR3aa: CASSPRGNTIYF
CDR3nt: TGCGCCAGCAGCCCCAGAGGAAACACCATATATTTT

j_gene: TRBJ2-7
abundance: NA
d_gene: TRBD2
v_gene: TRBV6-1
CDR3aa: CASSDLTSGIYEQYF
CDR3nt: TGTGCCAGCAGTGATCTGACTAGCGGGATCTACGAGCAGTACTTC

j_gene: TRBJ2-7
abundance: NA
d_gene: TRBD2
v_gene: TRBV28
CDR3aa: CASSSPILLKQVAGSYEQYF
CDR3nt: TGTGCCAGCAGTTCCCCTATCCTCCTCAAACAGGTAGCGGGGTCCTACGAGCAGTACTTC

j_gene: TRBJ2-7
abundance: NA
d_gene: NA
v_gene: TRBV6-5
CDR3aa: CASKIRTGPLYEQYF
CDR3nt: TGTGCCAGCAAAATTAGGACTGGGCCACTCTACGAGCAGTACTTC

j_gene: TRBJ2-7
abundance: NA
d_gene: TRBD2
v_gene: TRBV6-6
CDR3aa: CASSYSPSGVYEQYF
CDR3nt: TGTGCCAGCAGTTACTCGCCTAGCGGGGTCTACGAGCAGTACTTC

j_gene: TRBJ2-1
abundance: once
d_gene: NA
v_gene: TRBV6-5
CDR3aa: CASSYSEGGGEQFF
CDR3nt: TGTGCCAGCAGTTACTCGGAGGGGGGCGGTGAGCAGTTCTTC

j_gene: TRBJ1-5
abundance: NA
d_gene: NA
v_gene: TRBV7-9
CDR3aa: CASSLAREVGSNQPQHF
CDR3nt: TGTGCCAGCAGCTTAGCGCGTGAGGTCGGTAGCAATCAGCCCCAGCATTTT

j_gene: TRBJ1-4
abundance: NA
d_gene: NA
v_gene: TRBV19
CDR3aa: CAGPGRPAPNEKLFF
CDR3nt: TGTGCCGGTCCGGGACGACCGGCCCCTAATGAAAAACTGTTTTTT

j_gene: TRBJ2-7
abundance: NA
d_gene: NA
v_gene: TRBV4-2
CDR3aa: CASSQPEGQSYEQYF
CDR3nt: TGTGCCAGCAGCCAACCGGAGGGACAGTCCTACGAGCAGTACTTC

j_gene: TRBJ2-1
abundance: NA
d_gene: TRBD1
v_gene: TRBV5-4
CDR3aa: CASRRTGRAYNEQFF
CDR3nt: TGTGCCAGCAGGCGGACAGGGCGCGCCTACAATGAGCAGTTCTTC

j_gene: TRBJ2-7
abundance: NA
d_gene: TRBD2
v_gene: TRBV10-2
CDR3aa: CASSRRGRESPYEQYF
CDR3nt: TGCGCCAGCAGTCGACGCGGGAGAGAGTCCCCCTACGAGCAGTACTTC

j_gene: TRBJ2-1
abundance: NA
d_gene: TRBD2
v_gene: TRBV4-1
CDR3aa: CASSQDRTSGLNNEQFF
CDR3nt: TGCGCCAGCAGCCAAGATCGGACTAGCGGGCTTAACAATGAGCAGTTCTTC

j_gene: TRBJ2-2
abundance: NA
d_gene: NA
v_gene: TRBV4-2
CDR3aa: CASSHNEGTGELFF
CDR3nt: TGTGCCAGCAGCCATAACGAGGGCACCGGGGAGCTGTTTTTT

j_gene: TRBJ1-2
abundance: NA
d_gene: NA
v_gene: TRBV4-3
CDR3aa: CASSQGTDYYGYTF
CDR3nt: TGCGCCAGCAGCCAAGGGACGGATTACTATGGCTACACCTTC

j_gene: TRBJ2-1
abundance: once
d_gene: TRBD2
v_gene: TRBV7-9
CDR3aa: CASSYSGSRNEQFF
CDR3nt: TGTGCCAGCAGCTATAGCGGGAGCAGGAATGAGCAGTTCTTC

j_gene: TRBJ1-2
abundance: few
d_gene: TRBD1
v_gene: TRBV14
CDR3aa: CASSPRGIGYTF
CDR3nt: TGTGCCAGCAGCCCCAGGGGGATTGGCTACACCTTC

j_gene: TRBJ2-7
abundance: NA
d_gene: NA
v_gene: TRBV9
CDR3aa: CASSVGDTPREQYF
CDR3nt: TGTGCCAGCAGCGTAGGGGACACCCCTCGGGAGCAGTACTTC

j_gene: TRBJ2-5
abundance: NA
d_gene: TRBD2
v_gene: TRBV9
CDR3aa: CASSPRLAPNGVGQETQYF
CDR3nt: TGTGCCAGCAGCCCGAGACTAGCTCCCAATGGGGTAGGCCAAGAGACCCAGTACTTC

j_gene: TRBJ2-5
abundance: NA
d_gene: NA
v_gene: TRBV27
CDR3aa: CASSLFPLQETQYF
CDR3nt: TGTGCCAGCAGTTTATTCCCCCTCCAAGAGACCCAGTACTTC

j_gene: TRBJ2-1
abundance: NA
d_gene: NA
v_gene: TRBV5-6
CDR3aa: CASSLGLNEQFF
CDR3nt: TGTGCCAGCAGCTTGGGCCTGAATGAGCAGTTCTTC

j_gene: TRBJ2-5
abundance: NA
d_gene: NA
v_gene: TRBV12-5
CDR3aa: CASGLKGTQYF
CDR3nt: TGTGCTAGTGGTTTAAAAGGGACCCAGTACTTC

j_gene: TRBJ2-7
abundance: NA
d_gene: TRBD1
v_gene: TRBV29-1
CDR3aa: CSVGLLGQGYEQYF
CDR3nt: TGCAGCGTTGGCCTGTTGGGACAGGGGTACGAGCAGTACTTC

j_gene: TRBJ2-1
abundance: NA
d_gene: NA
v_gene: TRBV5-6
CDR3aa: CASSVSGFYNEQFF
CDR3nt: TGTGCCAGCAGCGTCAGCGGGTTCTACAATGAGCAGTTCTTC

j_gene: TRBJ2-7
abundance: NA
d_gene: TRBD2
v_gene: TRBV2
CDR3aa: CASSVTSEQLAYEQYF
CDR3nt: TGTGCCAGCAGTGTGACTAGCGAACAGCTTGCCTACGAGCAGTACTTC

j_gene: TRBJ2-7
abundance: NA
d_gene: TRBD1
v_gene: TRBV5-6
CDR3aa: CASSWDRGHEQYF
CDR3nt: TGTGCCAGCAGCTGGGACAGGGGGCATGAGCAGTACTTC

j_gene: TRBJ2-7
abundance: NA
d_gene: NA
v_gene: TRBV27
CDR3aa: CASTPIGGGSYEQYF
CDR3nt: TGTGCCAGCACCCCTATCGGAGGGGGGAGCTACGAGCAGTACTTC

j_gene: TRBJ2-5
abundance: NA
d_gene: TRBD2
v_gene: TRBV9
CDR3aa: CASSVRYVRGGRGETQYF
CDR3nt: TGTGCCAGCAGCGTACGTTACGTCCGCGGCGGGAGAGGGGAGACCCAGTACTTC

j_gene: TRBJ1-1
abundance: once
d_gene: NA
v_gene: TRBV9
CDR3aa: CASSVVLGSEAFF
CDR3nt: TGTGCCAGCAGCGTAGTTCTCGGCAGTGAAGCTTTCTTT

j_gene: TRBJ2-7
abundance: NA
d_gene: TRBD1
v_gene: TRBV7-9
CDR3aa: CASSFTGGEQYF
CDR3nt: TGTGCCAGCAGCTTTACAGGGGGCGAGCAGTACTTC

j_gene: TRBJ2-4
abundance: NA
d_gene: NA
v_gene: TRBV11-3
CDR3aa: CASSLPGLGRGNIQYF
CDR3nt: TGTGCCAGCAGCTTACCCGGACTCGGTAGGGGAAACATTCAGTACTTC

j_gene: TRBJ2-5
abundance: NA
d_gene: TRBD2
v_gene: TRBV5-8
CDR3aa: CASSLGLAGERETQYF
CDR3nt: TGTGCCAGCAGCTTGGGGCTAGCGGGAGAGAGGGAGACCCAGTACTTC

j_gene: TRBJ2-1
abundance: NA
d_gene: TRBD1
v_gene: TRBV2
CDR3aa: CASSPGRGSYNEQFF
CDR3nt: TGTGCCAGCAGTCCGGGCAGGGGGTCCTACAATGAGCAGTTCTTC

j_gene: TRBJ2-2
abundance: NA
d_gene: NA
v_gene: TRBV9
CDR3aa: CASSQNQGRTGELFF
CDR3nt: TGTGCCAGCAGCCAGAACCAGGGGCGGACCGGGGAGCTGTTTTTT

j_gene: TRBJ1-1
abundance: few
d_gene: NA
v_gene: TRBV5-5
CDR3aa: CASSLFRENTEAFF
CDR3nt: TGTGCCAGCAGCTTGTTTCGGGAGAACACTGAAGCTTTCTTT

j_gene: TRBJ2-2
abundance: NA
d_gene: TRBD2
v_gene: TRBV11-2
CDR3aa: CASSLRGDYTGELFF
CDR3nt: TGTGCCAGCAGTTTACGGGGGGATTACACCGGGGAGCTGTTTTTT

j_gene: TRBJ1-4
abundance: NA
d_gene: TRBD1
v_gene: TRBV13
CDR3aa: CASSLVSGAGGEKLFF
CDR3nt: TGTGCCAGCAGCTTAGTGTCTGGGGCAGGGGGGGAAAAACTGTTTTTT

j_gene: TRBJ2-1
abundance: NA
d_gene: TRBD2
v_gene: TRBV9
CDR3aa: CASSVSGSSYNEQFF
CDR3nt: TGTGCCAGCAGCGTGAGCGGGAGCTCCTACAATGAGCAGTTCTTC

j_gene: TRBJ2-7
abundance: once
d_gene: TRBD1
v_gene: TRBV30
CDR3aa: CACGEGQGTEQYF
CDR3nt: TGTGCCTGCGGTGAAGGACAGGGAACCGAGCAGTACTTC

j_gene: TRBJ2-1
abundance: NA
d_gene: NA
v_gene: TRBV5-1
CDR3aa: CASSLALGAEQFF
CDR3nt: TGCGCCAGCAGCTTGGCGTTGGGGGCTGAGCAGTTCTTC

j_gene: TRBJ1-1
abundance: few
d_gene: NA
v_gene: TRBV7-9
CDR3aa: CASSQAWDTEAFF
CDR3nt: TGTGCCAGCAGCCAGGCGTGGGACACTGAAGCTTTCTTT

j_gene: TRBJ2-7
abundance: NA
d_gene: NA
v_gene: TRBV6-1
CDR3aa: CASGGWRTKPEQYF
CDR3nt: TGTGCCAGCGGGGGGTGGAGGACCAAGCCCGAGCAGTACTTC

j_gene: TRBJ1-5
abundance: NA
d_gene: TRBD1
v_gene: TRBV7-8
CDR3aa: CASTPGTGGPQPQHF
CDR3nt: TGTGCCAGCACCCCCGGGACAGGGGGTCCTCAGCCCCAGCATTTT

j_gene: TRBJ2-3
abundance: once
d_gene: TRBD2
v_gene: TRBV9
CDR3aa: CASSVGGGRYADTQYF
CDR3nt: TGTGCCAGCAGCGTAGGGGGCGGGAGGTACGCAGATACGCAGTATTTT